The 20 T cell receptor beta chains given below trace back to one sample, sequenced in a study of identical twins. TCRdb reprocessed the 5' RACE reads via MiXCR and lists one record per CDR3 protein. The sample shows roughly 1.6 million distinct CDR3 sequences, around a third of them seen only once. Material for sequencing was cord blood. Source of these receptors: a newborn girl in good health.

The V call is TRBV20-1, the J call TRBJ2-3; D is undetermined. The length of the CDR3 is 13 residues. Germline assignment: CDR1 DFQATT and CDR2 SNEGSKA (reference sequence). Trimming removed 2 bases from V and 3 bases from J, with 9 bases in between. In DNA, the CDR3 is TGCAGTGCTAGATTACTACTGACAGATACGCAGTATTTT. This codes for CSARLLLTDTQYF.

This clonotype appeared a few times. The V call is TRBV15, the J call TRBJ2-3; 9 bases agree with TRBD2. The CDR3 totals 15 residues. CDR1 and CDR2 (germline): LNHNV, YYDKDF (reference sequence). The J segment lost 8 bases and the V segment lost 0 bases, leaving 6 bases of the junction unmatched. CDR3 residues: CATSRDLASGATQYF. In DNA form, the CDR3 reads TGTGCCACCAGCAGAGATTTAGCTAGCGGGGCTACGCAGTATTTT.

The chain uses TRBV20-1 and TRBJ1-6, with unresolved D. There are 17 residues in the CDR3. The germline CDR1 and CDR2 sequences are DFQATT and SNEGSKA (reference sequence). The V gene lost 0 bases and the J gene lost 9 bases, with 21 bases spanning the gap. The CDR3 loop reads CSARDQSIPTFSSPLHF. Written as DNA, the CDR3 is TGCAGTGCTAGAGATCAATCGATACCAACCTTTAGTTCACCCCTCCACTTT.

The rearrangement links TRBV3-1 to TRBJ2-7; a weak D match, TRBD2 (5 bases). CDR1 is LGHDT, CDR2 YNNKEL, per germline (reference sequence). The CDR3 runs to 17 residues. Trimming removed 4 bases at V and 0 bases at J, with 19 bases between. The CDR3 loop is CASSPSLVRAVSYEQYF. The CDR3 DNA follows: TGTGCCAGCAGCCCCTCATTAGTACGAGCGGTCTCCTACGAGCAGTACTTC.

The CDR3 nucleotides are TGTGCCAGCAGCCCCTGGACGGGACAGGGCAATCCTGAAGCTTTCTTT. Encoded protein: CASSPWTGQGNPEAFF. The rearrangement links TRBV3-1 to TRBJ1-1; 9 nucleotides agree with TRBD1. Germline V gene sequence: CDR1 LGHDT, CDR2 YNNKEL (reference sequence). The CDR3 runs 16 residues. The trim removed 4 bases at V and 6 bases at J, leaving 12 bases unmatched.

This clonotype was observed many times. The chain uses TRBV29-1 and TRBJ2-7; D gene ambiguous. CDR3 length equals 11 residues. The germline V and J ends were trimmed by 7 bases and 0 bases, with 7 bases remaining between them. CDR1 is SQVTM and CDR2 is ANQGSEA in the germline V gene. CDR3 in amino acids: CSAKYSYEQYF. In DNA, the CDR3 is TGCAGCGCCAAATACTCCTACGAGCAGTACTTC.

The chain uses TRBV6-5 and TRBJ2-1, with D perhaps TRBD2 (6 bases). The germline V gene encodes CDR1 MNHEY and CDR2 SVGAGI. The length of the CDR3 is 20 residues. V was clipped by 0 bases and J by 0 bases, with 21 bases between them. As DNA, the CDR3 is TGTGCCAGCAGTTACTCAAGACTAGTGGGAGTACTAGGCTCCTACAATGAGCAGTTCTTC. Translation gives CASSYSRLVGVLGSYNEQFF.

V usage is TRBV14 and J usage is TRBJ2-7; D might be TRBD1 (6 bases). V was clipped by 4 bases and J by 2 bases, with 15 bases between them. The CDR3 contains 15 residues. Germline CDR1 is SGHDN and CDR2 is FVKESK. CDR3 nucleotide sequence: TGTGCCAGCAGCCCTCTTACAGGGACACCCTACGAGCAGTACTTC. The encoded protein is CASSPLTGTPYEQYF.

Only a few counts were recorded for this clonotype. The chain recombines TRBV24-1 with TRBJ1-5; TRBD1 agrees at 7 bases. From germline, CDR1 is KGHDR and CDR2 SFDVKD. With 0 bases clipped from V and 2 bases from J, the junction kept 0 bases outside the gene matches. CDR3 length: 15 amino acids. Here the CDR3 DNA reads TGTGCCACCAGTGATTTGACAGGGGGCAATCAGCCCCAGCATTTT. Translation gives CATSDLTGGNQPQHF.

In this sample, this clonotype turned up a few times. The rearrangement links TRBV27 to TRBJ2-6, with D uncertain. This CDR3 has 13 residues. Trimming shortened V by 8 bases and J by 4 bases, and 9 bases separated the two germline ends. Germline loops: CDR1 MNHEY, CDR2 SMNVEV (reference sequence). CDR3 DNA: TGTGCCAGCCATCATCTGGGGGCCAACGTCCTGACTTTC. It encodes CASHHLGANVLTF.

Only a few counts were recorded for this clonotype. The chain is built from TRBV19 and TRBJ1-1, with a tentative D call TRBD1 (5 bases). V dropped 5 bases and J dropped 5 bases, with 18 bases sitting between them. This CDR3 has 15 amino acids. Per germline, CDR1 LNHDA and CDR2 SQIVND (reference sequence). The CDR3 here is CASSPLRGVGTEAFF. For the CDR3, the DNA is TGTGCCAGTAGTCCCCTTCGAGGGGTCGGGACTGAAGCTTTCTTT.

This clonotype was detected a few times. The chain couples TRBV9 to TRBJ1-4; D gene unclear. The CDR3 runs to 12 residues. CDR1 and CDR2 from the germline V gene are SGDLS and YYNGEE. The V gene lost 3 bases and the J gene lost 6 bases, with 6 bases spanning the gap. In nucleotides, the CDR3 is TGTGCCAGCAGCGCCTCGGATGAAAAACTGTTTTTT. Its translation is CASSASDEKLFF. Based on the CDR3 plus reference TRBV9 and TRBJ1-4, the full variable domain is DSGVTQTPKHLITATGQRVTLRCSPRSGDLSVYWYQQSLDQGLQFLIQYYNGEERAKGNILERFSAQQFPDLHSELNLSSLELGDSALYFCASSASDEKLFFGSGTQLSVL.

The chain carries TRBV2 and TRBJ1-2, with D possibly being TRBD1 (6 bases). Deletions cut 2 bases from V and 3 bases from J, with 13 bases between. The CDR3 runs to 15 residues. Germline V CDR1 and CDR2: SNHLY, FYNNEI. The DNA of the CDR3 is TGTGCCAGCAGTGAATCTGGGGGGCTATACTATGGCTACACCTTC. Amino acid sequence: CASSESGGLYYGYTF.

Comment on this clonotype: A much more abundant neighbour one base away suggests this may be a read error. V gene TRBV14 combines with J gene TRBJ2-5; 7 bases map to TRBD2. The CDR3 runs 14 residues. Germline V gene sequence: CDR1 SGHDN, CDR2 FVKESK. Unmatched junction bases numbered 15, after V lost 6 bases and J lost 11 bases. The CDR3 sequence: CASRWTRFGNEQYF. The CDR3 bases are TGTGCCAGCAGATGGACTAGGTTCGGCAATGAGCAGTACTTC.

This clonotype appeared a few times. The gene calls are TRBV20-1 and TRBJ2-3; 7 nucleotides line up with TRBD2. J was trimmed by 3 bases and V by 2 bases; bases with no gene match: 11. The CDR3 loop spans 16 amino acids. The germline CDR1 and CDR2 sequences are DFQATT and SNEGSKA (reference sequence). In DNA, the CDR3 is TGCAGTGCTAGACCCCTCAGCGGGGTCCTAACAGATACGCAGTATTTT. This encodes CSARPLSGVLTDTQYF.

In this sample, this clonotype turned up a few times. V is TRBV5-1 and J is TRBJ2-3, with 8 nucleotides matching TRBD2. This CDR3 contains 17 residues. Trimming took 2 bases from V and 4 from J; bases not matched to a gene: 12. CDR1 is SGHRS and CDR2 is YFSETQ in the germline V gene. CDR3 sequence reads: CASSFGLLAGGSDTQYF. CDR3 nucleotides: TGCGCCAGCAGCTTCGGCCTTCTAGCGGGCGGATCAGATACGCAGTATTTT. Drawing the rest from reference TRBV5-1 and TRBJ2-3, the complete variable domain is KAGVTQTPRYLIKTRGQQVTLSCSPISGHRSVSWYQQTPGQGLQFLFEYFSETQRNKGNFPGRFSGRQFSNSRSEMNVSTLELGDSALYLCASSFGLLAGGSDTQYFGPGTRLTVL.

V usage is TRBV20-1 and J usage is TRBJ1-5; tentatively, D is TRBD1 (5 bases). From germline, CDR1 is DFQATT and CDR2 SNEGSKA (reference sequence). The CDR3 contains 20 residues. V lost 3 bases and J lost 1, with 28 bases in between. As DNA, the CDR3 is TGCAGTGCTAGGCCCCCGGCCGGCAGGGTAGGCCCGTCGAGCAATCAGCCCCAGCATTTT. Translating gives CSARPPAGRVGPSSNQPQHF.

The chain carries TRBV11-2 and TRBJ2-3; TRBD2 aligns across 8 bases. This CDR3 is 16 amino acids long. The J segment lost 6 bases and the V segment lost 2 bases, leaving 10 bases of the junction unmatched. Germline V gene lookup returns CDR1 SGHAT and CDR2 FQNNGV. The DNA of the CDR3 is TGTGCCAGCAGCTTACGTCCCGGGGGGGCAATGGATACGCAGTATTTT. It specifies CASSLRPGGAMDTQYF.

This clonotype was seen more than once but under ten times. The chain couples TRBV20-1 to TRBJ2-5; TRBD2 agrees at 9 bases. Trimming took 4 bases from V and 3 from J; bases not matched to a gene: 9. The germline CDR1 and CDR2 sequences are DFQATT and SNEGSKA (reference sequence). This CDR3 has 15 amino acids. CDR3 in DNA: TGCAGTGCTAAAGGAGGCGCTAGCGGGAAAGAGACCCAGTACTTC. This codes for CSAKGGASGKETQYF.

V gene TRBV20-1 combines with J gene TRBJ2-7, with 8 bases identical to TRBD2. This CDR3 comprises 15 residues. V dropped 6 bases and J dropped 1; count of bases not matched to a gene: 11. Germline CDR1 DFQATT, CDR2 SNEGSKA (reference sequence). The CDR3 region is CSADPLAGLSYEQYF. DNA of the CDR3: TGCAGTGCGGACCCGCTAGCGGGCCTTTCCTACGAGCAGTACTTC.